What follows are 12 T cell receptor beta chains derived from one specimen sequenced in a study of blood T cell repertoires in COVID-19 (dated by TCRdb to the early 2020s). Library preparation used the immunoSEQ multiplex PCR assay. The immuneACCESS repertoire file appears here via TCRdb, limited to in-frame rearrangements. These files lack a portion of the clones; in checked studies, under half of the deficit traces to unresolved V genes, and the cause of the others is not known. The sample table contains approximately 15,000 clones; only one count was recorded for 89% of them. 3% to 4% of the sample is in the top ten clones. The sequencing input was peripheral blood. Receptors were obtained from a human donor in a cohort sampled during active COVID-19.

The CDR3 spells CASSQEPTGSYEQYF. Written as DNA, the CDR3 is TGTGCCAGCAGCCAAGAGCCGACAGGCTCCTACGAGCAGTACTTC. This chain uses TRBV3-1 (or the pseudogene TRBV3-2) with TRBJ2-7; D might be TRBD1 (6 bases). The germline V and J ends were trimmed by 0 bases and 0 bases, with 9 bases remaining between them. There are 15 residues in the CDR3. Looked up from germline, CDR1 is LGHDT and CDR2 is YNNKEL (reference sequence).

The rearrangement uses TRBV10-3 and TRBJ2-3; possibly TRBD2 for D (6 bases). The V gene lost 3 bases and the J gene lost 4 bases, with 17 bases spanning the gap. This CDR3 contains 16 residues. CDR1 is ENHRY and CDR2 is SYGVKD in the germline V gene. CDR3 coding DNA: TGTGCCATCAGTGATGGCGGGGTACAAGCGGCAGATACGCAGTATTTT. Protein product: CAISDGGVQAADTQYF.

The chain employs TRBV11-3 and TRBJ1-1; TRBD1 aligns across 7 bases. Germline trimming cut 5 bases from V and 0 bases from J; bases unmatched to any gene: 18. This CDR3 is built from 19 residues. The germline V gene has CDR1 SGHNT and CDR2 YENEEA. The CDR3 region is CASSPPRQGVVEMNTEAFF. The CDR3 region has the DNA TGTGCCAGCAGCCCCCCCCGGCAGGGGGTTGTGGAGATGAACACTGAAGCTTTCTTT. The variable domain in full, with the rest retrieved from reference TRBV11-3 and TRBJ1-1, is EAGVVQSPRYKIIEKKQPVAFWCNPISGHNTLYWYLQNLGQGPELLIRYENEEAVDDSQLPKDRFSAERLKGVDSTLKIQPAELGDSAVYLCASSPPRQGVVEMNTEAFFGQGTRLTVV.

This clone has a handful of counts. The CDR3 region is CASSLSSYEQYF. In nucleotides, the CDR3 is TGTGCCAGCAGCCTCAGCTCCTACGAGCAGTACTTC. The chain joins TRBV7-2 to TRBJ2-7; D unresolved. The CDR3 loop spans 12 amino acids. Trimming cost V 5 bases and J 0 bases, with 5 bases left between them. Germline CDR1 reads SGHTA; CDR2 reads FQGNSA.

V usage is TRBV20-1 and J usage is TRBJ1-2; D is uncertain. Trimming left V 3 bases short and J 2 bases short, with 10 bases between. This CDR3 is 13 amino acids long. Germline lookup yields CDR1 DFQATT and CDR2 SNEGSKA (reference sequence). The CDR3 here is CSASAGLNYGYTF. CDR3 in DNA: TGCAGTGCTAGTGCTGGGCTGAACTATGGCTACACCTTC.

CDR3 region: CASSLVQGWEGTQYF. The DNA of the CDR3 is TGTGCCAGCAGCTTAGTGCAGGGATGGGAAGGGACCCAGTACTTC. The J gene is TRBJ2-5, the V gene TRBV7-7; tentative D call: TRBD1 (5 bases). Trimming stripped 1 base from V and 7 bases from J, with 16 bases between. CDR1 is SSHAT, CDR2 FNYEAQ, per germline (reference sequence). The CDR3 totals 15 residues. Variable domain in full (rest from reference TRBV7-7 and TRBJ2-5): GAGVSQSPRYKVTKRGQDVTLRCDPISSHATLYWYQQALGQGPEFLTYFNYEAQPDKSGLPSDRFSAERPEGSISTLTIQRTEQRDSAMYRCASSLVQGWEGTQYFGPGTRLLVL.

This clone was detected only once. The J gene is TRBJ2-2, the V gene TRBV29-1, with D possibly being TRBD1 (5 bases). Trimming stripped 4 bases from V and 4 bases from J, with 10 bases between. Germline lookup yields CDR1 SQVTM and CDR2 ANQGSEA. The CDR3 runs to 13 residues. CDR3 residues: CSVGGHLTGELFF. CDR3 coding DNA: TGCAGCGTTGGAGGACACCTCACCGGGGAGCTGTTTTTT.

The chain has TRBV3-1 (or the pseudogene TRBV3-2) and TRBJ2-7, with 10 bases matching TRBD1. The germline V gene encodes CDR1 LGHDT and CDR2 YNNKEL (reference sequence). V was pared by 3 bases and J by 9 bases, with 11 bases of the junction left unmatched. The CDR3 consists of 15 residues. As DNA, the CDR3 is TGTGCCAGCAGCCAGAGGACAGGGGGAATTTCAGTGCAGTACTTC. Its protein product is CASSQRTGGISVQYF.

This clone was detected a few times. The chain couples TRBV11-2 to TRBJ1-5, with 8 positions matching TRBD1. Germline loops: CDR1 SGHAT, CDR2 FQNNGV. J was trimmed by 7 bases and V by 5 bases; bases with no gene match: 7. This CDR3 region has 14 residues. For the CDR3, the DNA is TGTGCCAGCAGCGCATCAGGGGGCGCGCAGCCCCAGCATTTT. As protein: CASSASGGAQPQHF.

Written as DNA, the CDR3 is TGCGCCAGCAGCTTCGGGACTAGCGGCACAGATACGCAGTATTTT. Protein product: CASSFGTSGTDTQYF. V and J are TRBV5-1 and TRBJ2-3; 10 bases match TRBD2. This CDR3 region has 15 residues. The germline gives CDR1 SGHRS, CDR2 YFSETQ. V shed 2 bases, J shed 1 base, and the junction held 1 base outside the gene matches.

This clone showed up just once. The gene calls are TRBV5-4 and TRBJ1-5, with 7 bases aligning to TRBD1. Unmatched junction bases numbered 3, after V lost 0 bases and J lost 3 bases. The V gene's germline CDR1 is SGHNT and CDR2 YYREEE (reference sequence). The CDR3 totals 15 residues. The CDR3 sequence: CASSLGGGHNQPQHF. The DNA of the CDR3 is TGTGCCAGCAGCTTGGGAGGGGGCCACAATCAGCCCCAGCATTTT. The whole variable domain, filled in from reference TRBV5-4 and TRBJ1-5, reads ETGVTQSPTHLIKTRGQQVTLRCSSQSGHNTVSWYQQALGQGPQFIFQYYREEENGRGNFPPRFSGLQFPNYSSELNVNALELDDSALYLCASSLGGGHNQPQHFGDGTRLSIL.

This chain uses TRBV28 with TRBJ1-1, with D perhaps matching TRBD1 (6 bases). This CDR3 is built from 14 residues. V was pared by 9 bases and J by 0 bases, with 14 bases between. The germline gives CDR1 MDHEN, CDR2 SYDVKM. The CDR3 here is CASQKGQLNTEAFF. CDR3 nucleotide sequence: TGTGCCAGTCAGAAAGGACAGCTGAACACTGAAGCTTTCTTT.